The entry that follows covers one T cell receptor (beta chain) sequence. Its antigen is as yet unknown. Germline-derived CDR1 and CDR2 are SNHLY and FYNNEI. CDR3 size: 15 residues. V dropped 6 bases and J dropped 0 bases, with 9 bases sitting between them. The sample is drawn from a study of shared clonotypes between healthy human individuals. Findings and caveats of the study: Among donors, the sharing of clonotypes was expected to be influenced by sequencing depth. For naive CD4 cells, around 5% of clonotypes were shared across a handful of donors.

Method: immunoSEQ multiplex PCR; TCRdb's copy keeps in-frame clones and lacks some. The top ten clones hold roughly 0.15% of a sample with millions of clones, roughly 92% of them seen once. Input material: naive CD4+ T cells sorted from blood. Subset specified: CD45RA+ positively selected. The origin of this receptor is a man between 18 and 35 years old in good health. The genes are TRBV2 and TRBJ2-6; D remains ambiguous. This CDR3 reads CASSLRSSGANVLTF. CDR3 bases: TGTGCCAGCAGCCTCAGGAGCTCTGGGGCCAACGTCCTGACTTTC.